The rows below give T cell receptor beta chains drawn from one sample of a study of CD8 T cells in ankylosing spondylitis. TCRdb used MiXCR to reprocess the 5' RACE reads, holding one entry per CDR3 protein. The sample lists tens of thousands of distinct CDR3 sequences, 7.4% occurring once. Sequenced sample: blood, either unsorted or a sorted T cell fraction (not recorded which). All receptors derive from a female donor with ankylosing spondylitis or in good health (not recorded which). The CDR3 runs from the conserved cysteine through the conserved F or W. A D gene is named only where the DNA matches it firmly. The size entry is marked missing in some rows and otherwise reads once, few, many or a size class.

>many|TRBJ2-5|13|TRBV20-1|-
TGCAGTGCTAGTCGGACAAGCCAAGAGACCCAGTACTTC
CSASRTSQETQYF
>many|TRBJ1-1|13|TRBV3-1|-
TGTGCCAGCAGCCAAGACAAGGGACGGGAAGCTTTCTTT
CASSQDKGREAFF
>-|TRBJ1-1|13|TRBV7-9|-
TGTGCCAGCAGCTTAGGGCCGAACACTGAAGCTTTATTT
CASSLGPNTEALF
>many|TRBJ1-2|13|TRBV25-1|-
TGTGCCAGCAGTGAAGGACCAATCTATGGCTACACCTTC
CASSEGPIYGYTF
>few|TRBJ2-4|17|TRBV4-1|-
TGCGCCAGCAGCCAGGGTAGGGGACAAGGATCCAAAAACATTCAGTACTTC
CASSQGRGQGSKNIQYF
>-|TRBJ1-2|15|TRBV7-2|-
TGTGCCAGCAGCTTAGACCCACAGGCCTACTATGGCTACACCTTC
CASSLDPQAYYGYTF
>many|TRBJ1-5|14|TRBV5-1|-
TGCGCCAGCAGTTTTGACAGTCGCAATCAGCCCCAGCATTTT
CASSFDSRNQPQHF
>many|TRBJ1-4|18|TRBV6-2/TRBV6-3|-
TGTGCCAGCAGTTACCTTGGACCGACGCCTCGATACAATGAAAAACTGTTTTTT
CASSYLGPTPRYNEKLFF
>medium-sized|TRBJ2-2|14|TRBV5-1|TRBD2
TGCGCCAGCAGCTTCACTAGCGGGGTCGGGGAGCTGTTTTTT
CASSFTSGVGELFF
>-|TRBJ1-2|13|TRBV5-1|-
TGCGCCAGCAGCGTAGACAGCCTCTATGGCTACACCTTC
CASSVDSLYGYTF
>many|TRBJ1-2|14|TRBV20-1|TRBD1
TGCAGTGCTAGACCAACGACAGGGGGCTATGGCTACACCTTC
CSARPTTGGYGYTF
>many|TRBJ1-2|14|TRBV5-1|-
TGCGCCAGCGCTAAGGACAGCCCTAACTATGGCTACACCTTC
CASAKDSPNYGYTF
>many|TRBJ1-5|13|TRBV28|-
TGTGCCAGCAGTTTGCCCATAATCAGCCCCCAGCATTTT
CASSLPIISPQHF
>many|TRBJ1-2|15|TRBV7-9|-
TGTGCCAGCCGGGCCTCGGGGTCAAAGGACTATGGCTACACCTTC
CASRASGSKDYGYTF
>-|TRBJ1-3|15|TRBV4-1|-
TGCGCCAGCAGCCAAGTCGGACAGCTTGGAAACACCATATATTTT
CASSQVGQLGNTIYF
>-|TRBJ1-2|16|TRBV7-2|-
TGTGCCAGCAGCTCCGGGGGGGTGAGGGTTTGGGATGGCTACACCTTC
CASSSGGVRVWDGYTF
>many|TRBJ1-1|15|TRBV18|TRBD1
TGTGCCAGCTACCCGCGGGACAGGGGGCATCCTGAAGCTTTCTTT
CASYPRDRGHPEAFF
>many|TRBJ2-5|14|TRBV10-3|TRBD2
TGTGCCATCAGTGAGGGCGAGGGAGGGGAGACCCAGTACTTC
CAISEGEGGETQYF
>few|TRBJ2-3|12|TRBV6-1|-
TGTGCCACCGGCCAGCATGCAGATACGCAGTATTTT
CATGQHADTQYF
>few|TRBJ2-7|13|TRBV7-2|-
TGTGCCAGCAGCCTAATGGGGAATTACGAGCAGTACTTC
CASSLMGNYEQYF
>many|TRBJ1-2|14|TRBV10-3|-
TGTGCCATCAGTGATGAGCCAATGGACTATGGCTACACCTTC
CAISDEPMDYGYTF
>many|TRBJ2-4|14|TRBV5-5|-
TGTGCCAGCAGCTTCCCAGGGGCCAAAAACATTCAGTACTTC
CASSFPGAKNIQYF
>many|TRBJ2-5|14|TRBV7-2|-
TGTGCCAGCAGCTTAATACTGGGCCCTTCAACCCAGTACTTC
CASSLILGPSTQYF
>-|TRBJ2-7|13|TRBV6-1|-
TGTGCCAGCAGTCTCGTCAGTTTCCACGAGCAGTACTTC
CASSLVSFHEQYF
>many|TRBJ2-7|14|TRBV13|-
TGTGCCAGCAGCGCACAACGGGACGCCTACGAGCAGTACTTC
CASSAQRDAYEQYF
>many|TRBJ2-3|15|TRBV3-1|-
TGTGCCAGCAGCCAGCTCGGGGGCGGCGCAGATACGCAGTATTTT
CASSQLGGGADTQYF
>few|TRBJ2-7|15|TRBV20-1|TRBD2
TGCAGTGCTAGAGATGTCCTAGCGGGGGATTACGAGCAGTACTTC
CSARDVLAGDYEQYF
>many|TRBJ1-1|15|TRBV5-1|-
TGCGCCAGCAGCGCGGCCGGGCCCCCGAACACTGAAGCTTTCTTT
CASSAAGPPNTEAFF